These 3 T cell receptor beta chains share one sample of origin, sequenced in a study of cytomegalovirus exposure and HLA in healthy donors. Sequenced by immunoSEQ multiplex PCR; TCRdb stores in-frame clones only, minus some. The sample consists of about 120,000 clones, about nine tenths of them appearing once. Sample: PBMCs. These receptors all come from a woman aged 18 to 35 in good health and CMV-seronegative.

The rearrangement joins TRBV5-8 to TRBJ1-1; D gene uncertain. The V end was cut by 3 bases, the J end by 1 base, with 4 bases between. This CDR3 is 12 amino acids long. From germline, CDR1 is SGHTS and CDR2 YDEGEE. CDR3 nucleotide sequence: TGTGCCAGCAGCTACGGGAACACTGAAGCTTTCTTT. Encoded protein: CASSYGNTEAFF.

J is TRBJ2-7 and V is TRBV11-3; TRBD1 might be the D (6 bases). The germline V and J ends were trimmed by 3 bases and 3 bases, with 9 bases remaining between them. The CDR3 runs to 13 residues. Germline CDR1 is SGHNT and CDR2 is YENEEA. The CDR3 sequence is CASSFQGLYEQYF. For the CDR3, the DNA is TGTGCCAGCAGCTTCCAGGGGCTCTACGAGCAGTACTTC. The variable domain in full, completed from reference TRBV11-3 and TRBJ2-7, reads EAGVVQSPRYKIIEKKQPVAFWCNPISGHNTLYWYLQNLGQGPELLIRYENEEAVDDSQLPKDRFSAERLKGVDSTLKIQPAELGDSAVYLCASSFQGLYEQYFGPGTRLTVT.

This chain uses TRBV7-8 with TRBJ2-2; TRBD1 is a possible D gene (6 bases). The CDR3 runs to 16 residues. Trimming took off 0 bases at V and 1 base at J, with 9 bases between the two ends. CDR1 and CDR2 (germline): SGHVS, FQNEAQ. The CDR3 region is CASSLASRGNTGELFF. CDR3 nucleotides: TGTGCCAGCAGCTTAGCGAGCAGGGGGAACACCGGGGAGCTGTTTTTT.